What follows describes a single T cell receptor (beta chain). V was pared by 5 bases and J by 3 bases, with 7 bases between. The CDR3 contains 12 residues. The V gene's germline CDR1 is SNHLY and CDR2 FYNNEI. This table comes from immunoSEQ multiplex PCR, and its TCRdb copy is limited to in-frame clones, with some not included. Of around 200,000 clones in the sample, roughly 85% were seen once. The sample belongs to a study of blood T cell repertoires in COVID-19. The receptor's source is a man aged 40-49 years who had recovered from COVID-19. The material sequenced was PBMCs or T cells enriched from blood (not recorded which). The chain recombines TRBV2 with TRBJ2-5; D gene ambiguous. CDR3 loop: CASSRGEETQYF. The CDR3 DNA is TGTGCCAGCAGTCGCGGCGAAGAGACCCAGTACTTC.